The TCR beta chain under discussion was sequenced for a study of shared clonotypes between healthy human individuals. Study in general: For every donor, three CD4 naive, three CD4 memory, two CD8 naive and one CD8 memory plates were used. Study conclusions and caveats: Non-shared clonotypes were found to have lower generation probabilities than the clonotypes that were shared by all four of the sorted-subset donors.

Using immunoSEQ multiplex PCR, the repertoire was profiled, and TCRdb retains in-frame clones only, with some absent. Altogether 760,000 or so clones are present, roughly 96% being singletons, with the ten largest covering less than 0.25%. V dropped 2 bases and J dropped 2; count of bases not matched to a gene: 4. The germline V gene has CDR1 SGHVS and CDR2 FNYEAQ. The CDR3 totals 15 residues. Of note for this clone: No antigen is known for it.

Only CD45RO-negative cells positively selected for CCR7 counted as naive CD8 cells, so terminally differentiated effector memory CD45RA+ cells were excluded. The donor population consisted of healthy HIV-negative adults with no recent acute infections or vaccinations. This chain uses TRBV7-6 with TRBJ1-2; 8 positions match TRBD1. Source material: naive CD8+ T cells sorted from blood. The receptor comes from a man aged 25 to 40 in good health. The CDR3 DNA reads TGTGCCAGCAGCTTATCAGGGGGCCCAAACTATGGCTACACCTTC. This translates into CASSLSGGPNYGYTF.